This T cell receptor beta chain comes out of a study of T-cell reconstitution after alpha-beta-depleted transplantation in children. V lost 5 bases to trimming and J lost 4 bases; unmatched junction nucleotides: 8. The length of the CDR3 is 15 residues. Germline V lookup: CDR1 SGHVS, CDR2 FQNEAQ. Unique molecular identifiers featured in how the TCRbeta library was prepared. MiXCR, applied by TCRdb to the PCR reads, yields one record per CDR3 protein. The sample yields around 500,000 distinct CDR3 sequences, 9.5% to 15% seen once. The V gene is TRBV7-8, the J gene TRBJ2-7; 10 positions agree with TRBD1. Material: PBMCs from the stem cell graft donor, obtained from the stem cell graft. The source of this sequence is a human donor who donated a stem cell graft to a child with combined immunodeficiency. As DNA, the CDR3 is TGTGCCAGCAGCGTAGACAGGGGGCGAGGGTACGAGCAGTACTTC. It specifies CASSVDRGRGYEQYF. The whole variable domain, remainder taken from reference TRBV7-8 and TRBJ2-7, is GAGVSQSPRYKVAKRGQDVALRCDPISGHVSLFWYQQALGQGPEFLTYFQNEAQLDKSGLPSDRFFAERPEGSVSTLKIQRTQQEDSAVYLCASSVDRGRGYEQYFGPGTRLTVT.